These 7 T cell receptor beta chains were all obtained from the same sample, sequenced in a study of blood T cell repertoires in COVID-19. The repertoire was sequenced with immunoSEQ multiplex PCR; TCRdb's copy has only in-frame clones and lacks some. The sample shows a few hundred thousand clones, about 88% of them seen only once. Material: PBMCs or T cells enriched from blood (not recorded which). These receptors were obtained from a woman aged 30 to 39 who had recovered from COVID-19.

The rearrangement links TRBV5-1 to TRBJ2-3; D not resolved. The CDR3 spans 14 residues. Looked up from germline, CDR1 is SGHRS and CDR2 is YFSETQ. V lost 0 bases, J lost 8 bases, and 13 bases lay in between. CDR3 DNA: TGCGCCAGCAGCTTGGAGAACTCACAGACTACGCAGTATTTT. Encoded protein: CASSLENSQTTQYF.

Here the CDR3 reads CASSPGTGDQPQHF. CDR3 DNA sequence: TGTGCCAGCAGTCCCGGGACAGGGGATCAGCCCCAGCATTTT. This chain joins TRBV7-9 and TRBJ1-5, with 10 bases matching TRBD1. CDR1 is SEHNR, CDR2 FQNEAQ, per germline (reference sequence). J was trimmed by 5 bases and V by 6 bases; bases with no gene match: 4. This CDR3 region has 14 residues.

The rearrangement links TRBV10-1 to TRBJ2-1; no firm D call. Germline CDR1 and CDR2: WNHNN and SYGVQD (reference sequence). V was trimmed by 10 bases and J by 6 bases, leaving 4 bases between them. This CDR3 region has 9 residues. In DNA, the CDR3 is TGCGCCACCCGCAATGAGCAGTTCTTC. Its protein is CATRNEQFF.

The gene calls are TRBV7-2 and TRBJ2-7; 8 bases agree with TRBD1. The trim removed 4 bases at V and 2 bases at J, leaving 7 bases unmatched. CDR1 and CDR2 (germline): SGHTA, FQGNSA. CDR3 length equals 15 residues. CDR3 in amino acids: CASSSPGQAPYEQYF. CDR3 DNA sequence: TGTGCCAGCAGCTCCCCGGGACAGGCACCCTACGAGCAGTACTTC. The full variable domain, rest sourced from reference TRBV7-2 and TRBJ2-7, is GAGVSQSPSNKVTEKGKDVELRCDPISGHTALYWYRQSLGQGLEFLIYFQGNSAPDKSGLPSDRFSAERTGGSVSTLTIQRTQQEDSAVYLCASSSPGQAPYEQYFGPGTRLTVT.

V gene TRBV15 combines with J gene TRBJ2-1; a weak D match, TRBD1 (6 bases). Trimming took 2 bases from V and 0 from J, leaving 11 bases between them. Germline V gives CDR1 LNHNV, CDR2 YYDKDF (reference sequence). The CDR3 consists of 16 residues. The CDR3 protein is CATSRKQGPSYNEQFF. As DNA, the CDR3 is TGTGCCACCAGCAGAAAACAGGGACCCTCCTACAATGAGCAGTTCTTC.

The chain has TRBV12-3 or TRBV12-4 and TRBJ1-2; 7 nucleotides match TRBD1. This CDR3 contains 13 residues. Unmatched junction bases numbered 3, after V lost 6 bases and J lost 2 bases. The CDR3 nucleotides are TGTGCCAGCAGGCAGGGGGACAACTATGGCTACACCTTC. Encoded protein: CASRQGDNYGYTF.

The chain employs TRBV3-1 (or the pseudogene TRBV3-2) and TRBJ1-3; 7 bases are shared with TRBD1. CDR1 and CDR2 from the germline V gene are LGHDT and YNNKEL (reference sequence). The CDR3 runs 18 residues. V lost 0 bases to trimming and J lost 0 bases; unmatched junction nucleotides: 8. CDR3 nucleotide sequence: TGTGCCAGCAGCCAAGACCCACGGACAGGTTTCTCTGGAAACACCATATATTTT. It is translated as CASSQDPRTGFSGNTIYF.